This T cell receptor (beta chain) appears in the sequencing data of a study of Graves' ophthalmopathy and Graves' hyperthyroidism. Amplification from RNA transcripts yielded the TCR beta CDR3 regions. First-round RT-PCR employed HTBI primers, with a second-round multiplex PCR after it. Using its own MiXCR run on the multiplex PCR reads, TCRdb lists one record per CDR3 protein. The sample lists hundreds of thousands of distinct CDR3 sequences, over 20% occurring once. This CDR3 region has 12 residues. Per the germline V gene, CDR1 is MNHNS and CDR2 is SASEGT. V gave up 5 bases and J gave up 3 bases, with 7 bases separating them.

The V and J genes are TRBV6-1 and TRBJ1-2; D is unclear. The origin of this receptor is a woman between 18 and 30 years old with stable Graves' hyperthyroidism. Some clones in this sample may be carry-over from other donors' samples. Sequencing input: peripheral blood. This chain's CDR3 is CASSTVDYGYTF. The CDR3 nucleotides read TGTGCCAGCAGTACCGTAGACTATGGCTACACCTTC.